This T cell receptor beta chain came from a study of HIV-infected patients and healthy controls. Points from the study as a whole: Size-matched repertoire data failed to replicate the apparent Gini index recovery after therapy in HIV-infected patients. HIV-infected patients and controls differed significantly in mean usage of eight alpha and eight beta V genes. Untreated HIV+ repertoires had roughly threefold fewer distinct CDR3s and lower Shannon diversity than healthy controls. HIV+ repertoires were severely depleted of MAIT alpha-chain CDR3s, unlike healthy controls.

All unsorted peripheral T cells were captured because whole blood was used without fractionation. This clonotype was recorded many times. What it binds is not known. Reverse transcription used 500 to 550 ng RNA and constant-region primers for alpha and beta. Separate chain-specific third strand synthesis with multiplexing indices produced the alpha and beta libraries. TCRdb used MiXCR to reprocess the 5' RACE reads, holding one entry per CDR3 protein. The sample gives over 15,000 distinct CDR3 sequences, 8% to 10% of which show up once; 2% to 3% is in the top ten. Germline CDR1 is SGDLS and CDR2 is YYNGEE. With 0 bases clipped from V and 12 bases from J, the junction kept 8 bases outside the gene matches. The CDR3 covers 14 residues.

This TCR was recovered from an adult in good health. The chain is built from TRBV9 and TRBJ2-1; 8 bases are shared with TRBD1. Sequenced sample: blood. For the CDR3, the DNA is TGTGCCAGCAGCGTAGAGGGACAGGCCCTTGGGCAGTTCTTC. Its translation is CASSVEGQALGQFF.